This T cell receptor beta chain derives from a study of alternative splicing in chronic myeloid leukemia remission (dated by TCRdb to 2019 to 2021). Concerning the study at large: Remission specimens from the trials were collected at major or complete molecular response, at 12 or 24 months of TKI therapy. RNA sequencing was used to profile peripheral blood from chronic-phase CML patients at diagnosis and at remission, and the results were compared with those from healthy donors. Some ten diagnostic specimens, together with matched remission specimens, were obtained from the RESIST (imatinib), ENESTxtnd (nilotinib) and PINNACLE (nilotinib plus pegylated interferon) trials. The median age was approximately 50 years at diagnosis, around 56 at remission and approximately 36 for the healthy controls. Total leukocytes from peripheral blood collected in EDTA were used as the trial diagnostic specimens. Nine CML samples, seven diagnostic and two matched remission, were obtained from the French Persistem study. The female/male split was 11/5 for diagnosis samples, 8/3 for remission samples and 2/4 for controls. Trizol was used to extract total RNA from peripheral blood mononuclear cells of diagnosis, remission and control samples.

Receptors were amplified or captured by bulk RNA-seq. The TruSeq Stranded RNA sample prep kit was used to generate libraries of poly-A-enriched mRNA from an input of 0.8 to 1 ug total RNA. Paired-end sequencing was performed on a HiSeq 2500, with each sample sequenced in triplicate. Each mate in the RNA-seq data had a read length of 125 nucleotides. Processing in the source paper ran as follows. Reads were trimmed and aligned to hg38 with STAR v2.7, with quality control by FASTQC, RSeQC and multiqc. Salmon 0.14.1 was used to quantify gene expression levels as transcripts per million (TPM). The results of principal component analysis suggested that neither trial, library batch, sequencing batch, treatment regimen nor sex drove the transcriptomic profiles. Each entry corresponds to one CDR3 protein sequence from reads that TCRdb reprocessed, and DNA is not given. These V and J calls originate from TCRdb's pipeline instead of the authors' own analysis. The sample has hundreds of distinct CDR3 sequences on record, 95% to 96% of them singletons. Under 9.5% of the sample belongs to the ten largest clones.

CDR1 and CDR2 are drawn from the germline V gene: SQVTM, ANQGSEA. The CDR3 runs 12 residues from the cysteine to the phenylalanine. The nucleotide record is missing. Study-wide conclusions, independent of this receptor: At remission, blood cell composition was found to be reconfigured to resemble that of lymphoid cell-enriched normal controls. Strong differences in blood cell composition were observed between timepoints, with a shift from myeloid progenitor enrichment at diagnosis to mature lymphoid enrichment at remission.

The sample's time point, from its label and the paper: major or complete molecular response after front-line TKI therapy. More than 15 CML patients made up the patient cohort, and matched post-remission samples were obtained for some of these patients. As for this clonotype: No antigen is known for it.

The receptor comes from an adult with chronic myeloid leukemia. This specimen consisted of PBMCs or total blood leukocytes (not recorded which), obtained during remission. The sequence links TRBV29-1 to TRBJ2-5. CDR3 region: CSVDGQKETQYF.